One sample yielded the 15 T cell receptor beta chains listed below, sequenced in a study of blood T cell repertoires in COVID-19. The protocol was immunoSEQ multiplex PCR, while the TCRdb copy is restricted to in-frame clones and leaves out a portion. This table has roughly 200,000 clones, 86% appearing once. Sequencing was done on a sample of PBMCs or T cells enriched from blood (not recorded which). The receptors come from a woman aged 25 to 39 who had recovered from COVID-19.

The table lists this clone with a count of one. J is TRBJ1-1 and V is TRBV2, with D possibly matching TRBD1 (6 bases). Germline CDR1 is SNHLY and CDR2 is FYNNEI. V was pared by 7 bases and J by 8 bases, with 20 bases between. This CDR3 comprises 14 residues. The CDR3 coding sequence is TGTGCCAGCATGACGATGGGACAACAACTCGAAGCTTTCTTT. Its protein is CASMTMGQQLEAFF.

This clone was seen only a few times. This chain uses TRBV7-8 with TRBJ2-7; TRBD1 aligns across 9 bases. The junction had 5 bases not matched to a gene; V was cut back by 6 bases and J by 5 bases. CDR1 and CDR2 (germline): SGHVS, FQNEAQ. The CDR3 has 13 residues. The DNA of the CDR3 is TGTGCCAGCAGTTGGGGACAGGGCCACGAGCAGTACTTC. This codes for CASSWGQGHEQYF.

The V call is TRBV19, the J call TRBJ2-5, with 15 bases identical to TRBD2. CDR1 is LNHDA, CDR2 SQIVND, per germline (reference sequence). The CDR3 runs 16 residues. The trim removed 7 bases at V and 5 bases at J, leaving 8 bases unmatched. DNA for the CDR3: TGTGCCAGTACCCGGACTAGCGGGAGGGCCGGGGAGACCCAGTACTTC. It codes for CASTRTSGRAGETQYF.

This clone was picked up one time. V and J are TRBV12-5 and TRBJ2-3; perhaps TRBD1 as D (5 bases). The V and J ends lost 3 bases and 4 bases respectively, with 17 bases between them. Per germline, CDR1 LGHNT and CDR2 FRNRAP. This CDR3 is 16 amino acids long. The CDR3 region has the DNA TGTGCTAGTGGTTTTACAGGTTCGGCTGTGCCAGATACGCAGTATTTT. Translating gives CASGFTGSAVPDTQYF.

This clone was observed a handful of times. The chain couples TRBV15 to TRBJ1-4, with 7 bases lining up with TRBD1. The CDR3 has 16 amino acids. V gave up 1 base and J gave up 5 bases; unmatched junction bases: 7. The germline CDR1 and CDR2 sequences are LNHNV and YYDKDF (reference sequence). The CDR3 region has the DNA TGTGCCACCAGCAGAGCCCTGGACAGGCTGAATGAAAAACTGTTTTTT. This codes for CATSRALDRLNEKLFF. The full variable domain, completed using reference TRBV15 and TRBJ1-4, is DAMVIQNPRYQVTQFGKPVTLSCSQTLNHNVMYWYQQKSSQAPKLLFHYYDKDFNNEADTPDNFQSRRPNTSFCFLDIRSPGLGDTAMYLCATSRALDRLNEKLFFGSGTQLSVL.

This rearrangement joins TRBV30 to TRBJ1-1; a possible D gene is TRBD1 (5 bases). The germline CDR1 and CDR2 sequences are GTSNPN and SVGIG (reference sequence). V dropped 3 bases and J dropped 1 base, with 15 bases sitting between them. The CDR3 has 15 residues. CDR3 nucleotides: TGTGCCTGGAGCCCCCGTTGGGGGGAGAACACTGAAGCTTTCTTT. It yields the protein CAWSPRWGENTEAFF.

This clone was detected only once. The CDR3 loop is CASNPDKYEQYF. CDR3 DNA sequence: TGTGCCAGCAACCCAGACAAATACGAGCAGTACTTC. The chain carries TRBV21-1 and TRBJ2-7; the D call in the table, TRBD1, was not verified against the DNA. TRBV21-1 is a known pseudogene. The CDR3 is 12 residues long.

This clone was found once. The chain combines TRBV4-1 with TRBJ2-5, with a weak D call TRBD2 (7 bases). Trimming cost V 1 base and J 2 bases, with 23 bases left between them. The CDR3 has 19 amino acids. Germline CDR1 is MGHRA and CDR2 is YSYEKL. Here the CDR3 DNA reads TGCGCCAGCAGCCAAGTAGGGGGTTCTTTGCGGGAGTTACAAGAGACCCAGTACTTC. It encodes CASSQVGGSLRELQETQYF.

The rearrangement joins TRBV6-1 to TRBJ2-5; D might be TRBD1 (5 bases). Germline V gives CDR1 MNHNS, CDR2 SASEGT. The CDR3 has 18 amino acids. Trimming removed 0 bases at V and 5 bases at J, with 22 bases between. In DNA, the CDR3 is TGTGCCAGCAGTGAAGCCCTTCCGGGCAGGGTGTCATACGAGACCCAGTACTTC. Its translation: CASSEALPGRVSYETQYF.

This clone was seen a single time. J is TRBJ1-1 and V is TRBV19; TRBD1 matches at 9 bases. The germline V gene encodes CDR1 LNHDA and CDR2 SQIVND (reference sequence). V dropped 4 bases and J dropped 4; count of bases not matched to a gene: 10. The CDR3 sequence is 16 residues long. The DNA for the CDR3 is TGTGCCAGTAGTACGGACCGACAGGGACAGGGCACTGAAGCTTTCTTT. This sequence encodes CASSTDRQGQGTEAFF.

The chain joins TRBV9 to TRBJ1-3; 9 positions agree with TRBD1. J gave up 7 bases and V 3 bases, and 5 bases lay outside the gene matches. CDR1 and CDR2 from the germline V gene are SGDLS and YYNGEE. The CDR3 sequence is 14 residues long. The CDR3 spells CASSAGQGSNTIYF. The CDR3 nucleotides are TGTGCCAGCAGCGCGGGACAGGGAAGTAACACCATATATTTT.

The chain has TRBV21-1 and TRBJ2-1; the listed D gene, TRBD2, was not tested against the DNA. TRBV21-1 is a known pseudogene. This CDR3 has 17 amino acids. The CDR3, as DNA: TGTGCCAGCAACAAGGGGGGAGCGGGAGGCCCTTACAATGAGCAGTTCTTC. Translated: CASNKGGAGGPYNEQFF.

The rearrangement links TRBV28 to TRBJ1-1, with 8 nucleotides matching TRBD1. CDR3 length: 14 residues. Germline V gene lookup returns CDR1 MDHEN and CDR2 SYDVKM. V lost 6 bases and J lost 2; bases outside the gene matches: 5. The CDR3 region has the DNA TGTGCCAGCAGAGTGGGACAGGACAACACTGAAGCTTTCTTT. Amino acid sequence: CASRVGQDNTEAFF. Supplemented by reference TRBV28 and TRBJ1-1, the full variable domain reads DVKVTQSSRYLVKRTGEKVFLECVQDMDHENMFWYRQDPGLGLRLIYFSYDVKMKEKGDIPEGYSVSREKKERFSLILESASTNQTSMYLCASRVGQDNTEAFFGQGTRLTVV.

V gene TRBV28 combines with J gene TRBJ1-3; no definite D call. Germline-derived CDR1 and CDR2 are MDHEN and SYDVKM. V was trimmed by 3 bases and J by 5 bases, leaving 14 bases between them. The CDR3 runs 15 residues. CDR3 residues: CASSFPSTLRNTIYF. As DNA, the CDR3 is TGTGCCAGCAGTTTTCCCTCTACTCTGAGAAACACCATATATTTT.

The chain employs TRBV28 and TRBJ2-7, with a tentative D call TRBD2 (6 bases). The length of the CDR3 is 15 residues. Germline assignment: CDR1 MDHEN and CDR2 SYDVKM. V lost 5 bases and J lost 2, with 16 bases in between. The CDR3 spells CASSPFGGRTYEQYF. The CDR3 DNA reads as TGTGCCAGCAGTCCCTTCGGGGGAAGAACCTACGAGCAGTACTTC.